This T cell receptor (beta chain) was captured by sequencing in a study of cytomegalovirus exposure and HLA in healthy donors. About the study: The platform used for the 120 validation repertoires matched that of the 666 first-cohort repertoires, a later analysis reported.

Method: immunoSEQ multiplex PCR; TCRdb's copy keeps in-frame clones and lacks some. The sample has tens of thousands of clones; 95% to 97% are singletons. Findings of the study overall: The TCR clusters that emerged in the first cohort tended, a later analysis found, to co-occur in the 120 or so validation repertoires. Investigators reported 150 to 200 TCR beta chains as tied to cytomegalovirus. There were a few CMV-associated chains whose specificity for CMV antigens was confirmed in vitro.

This clone was seen only once. Its antigen is not known. V gave up 2 bases and J gave up 8 bases, with 12 bases separating them. The CDR3 runs to 13 residues. In germline, CDR1 is KGHSH, CDR2 LQKENI. Material for sequencing was PBMCs. This clonotype originated in a man aged 18 to 29 in good health and CMV-seronegative. The chain links TRBV18 to TRBJ1-1, with D unclear. The CDR3 region is CASSPGRDLEAFF. CDR3 DNA: TGTGCCAGCTCACCAGGGAGAGACCTAGAAGCTTTCTTT.